This T cell receptor (beta chain) was identified in a study of molecular identifiers for immune sequencing clone quantification. On this clonotype itself: The junction departs from the called germline gene at one end, perhaps through a read error.

CD8+CD4-CCR7+CD45RA+ cells were sorted as naive CD8 T cells. This CDR3 has 16 residues. One entry per CDR3 protein, called by TCRdb with MiXCR from the PCR reads. The sample records about 640,000 distinct CDR3 sequences, nearly 20% being singletons. The receptor's source is a human donor in good health. Some libraries in this study had Jurkat cell RNA spiked in. The sequencing sample was made of naive CD8+ T cells from blood, with Jurkat cell RNA spiked in. The subset denotes: FACS-sorted CD8+CD4-CCR7+CD45RA+ naive T cells. V gene TRBV5-3 combines with J gene TRBJ2-3; D not certain. TRBV5-3 is reported as an ORF; its role is uncertain. The CDR3 DNA reads as TGTGCCAGCAGCTTGCTCCTGGTCTCTGGGATGGATACGCATTATTTT. Translated: CASSLLLVSGMDTHYF.